The 14 T cell receptor beta chains below were found in one sample sequenced in a study of T-cell memory formation after mild COVID-19. TCRdb reprocessed the 5' RACE reads with MiXCR, giving one entry per CDR3 protein. The repertoire includes about 270,000 distinct CDR3 sequences, approximately 15% of them detected once, and less than 2.5% sits in the top ten. The sequenced material came from PBMCs or a T cell subset sorted from them (not recorded which). The receptors here all came from an adult woman who had mild COVID-19 (a few samples of this study predate the infection). Cell type and time point are not known.

V usage is TRBV7-2 and J usage is TRBJ2-3; weak D call: TRBD1 (6 bases). Looked up from germline, CDR1 is SGHTA and CDR2 is FQGNSA. The CDR3 runs to 14 residues. The germline V and J ends were trimmed by 3 bases and 3 bases, with 10 bases remaining between them. In DNA, the CDR3 is TGTGCCAGCAGCTTTCAGGGGTGGACAGATACGCAGTATTTT. Residues: CASSFQGWTDTQYF.

This rearrangement joins TRBV15 to TRBJ2-3; D gene unclear. The CDR3 has 14 residues. Trimming pared 1 base from V and 5 bases from J, leaving 10 bases between. Germline V lookup: CDR1 LNHNV, CDR2 YYDKDF (reference sequence). CDR3 protein: CATSRAVRKDTQYF. The CDR3 DNA reads as TGTGCCACCAGCAGAGCAGTGAGGAAAGATACGCAGTATTTT.

The rearrangement joins TRBV5-1 to TRBJ2-6; TRBD1 might be the D (5 bases). The CDR3 has 15 residues. Between the trimmed V and J ends, which lost 0 bases and 2 bases, there was a span of 6 bases. CDR1 SGHRS and CDR2 YFSETQ come from the germline V gene. The CDR3 reads CASSLGQTGANVLTF. CDR3 bases: TGCGCCAGCAGCTTGGGACAGACTGGGGCCAACGTCCTGACTTTC.

V is TRBV5-5 and J is TRBJ1-1; D uncertain. Germline-derived CDR1 and CDR2 are SGHKS and YYEKEE (reference sequence). V shed 1 base and J shed 3 bases, with 4 bases lying between them. The CDR3 totals 12 residues. Here the CDR3 DNA reads TGTGCCAGCAGCTTGATGGACACTGAAGCTTTCTTT. Its translation: CASSLMDTEAFF.

This clonotype was counted many times. The chain carries TRBV29-1 and TRBJ2-3; D possibly corresponds to TRBD2 (6 bases). The V gene lost 4 bases and the J gene lost 1 base, with 6 bases spanning the gap. Germline CDR1 and CDR2: SQVTM and ANQGSEA. The CDR3 has 12 residues. CDR3 protein: CSVASGTDTQYF. CDR3 in DNA: TGCAGCGTTGCTAGCGGCACAGATACGCAGTATTTT.

This clonotype was counted between two and nine times. The chain employs TRBV5-1 and TRBJ2-7; 15 bases match TRBD2. After removal of 5 bases from V and 6 bases from J, the junction contained 6 bases not matched to a gene. The CDR3 covers 15 residues. Germline CDR1 is SGHRS and CDR2 is YFSETQ. The CDR3: CASRRTSGGAGEQYF. The CDR3 DNA is TGCGCCAGCAGACGGACTAGCGGGGGGGCTGGCGAGCAGTACTTC.

The chain recombines TRBV29-1 with TRBJ2-3, with D perhaps TRBD1 (5 bases). V shed 3 bases and J shed 4 bases, with 11 bases lying between them. CDR1 is SQVTM and CDR2 is ANQGSEA in the germline V gene. This CDR3 region has 13 residues. The CDR3 loop is CSVDSQGSDTQYF. Written as DNA, the CDR3 is TGCAGCGTTGATTCCCAGGGCTCAGATACGCAGTATTTT.

This clonotype appeared a few times. V and J are TRBV27 and TRBJ1-3; D perhaps matches TRBD1 (6 bases). The germline CDR1 and CDR2 sequences are MNHEY and SMNVEV (reference sequence). The CDR3 totals 15 residues. The V end lost 2 bases, the J end lost 0 bases, and 8 bases lay between the germline ends. This chain's CDR3 is CASSLGGHSGNTIYF. The CDR3 DNA reads TGTGCCAGCAGTTTAGGGGGACACTCTGGAAACACCATATATTTT.

Only a few counts were recorded for this clonotype. The chain uses TRBV10-3 and TRBJ1-5; TRBD1 matches 9 bases. This CDR3 is built from 15 residues. Per germline, CDR1 ENHRY and CDR2 SYGVKD. The J segment lost 6 bases and the V segment lost 5 bases, leaving 8 bases of the junction unmatched. CDR3 in amino acids: CAISPDRGGIQPQHF. The CDR3 bases are TGTGCCATCAGTCCGGACAGGGGAGGAATTCAGCCCCAGCATTTT.

In its sample, this clonotype was seen a few times. The V and J genes are TRBV24-1 and TRBJ2-1; tentative D call: TRBD2 (5 bases). In germline, CDR1 is KGHDR, CDR2 SFDVKD. V lost 6 bases and J 1 base, leaving 9 bases between the germline ends. CDR3 length: 14 residues. The CDR3 loop is CATSQERSYNEQFF. The CDR3, as DNA: TGTGCCACCAGTCAAGAGCGGTCCTACAATGAGCAGTTCTTC.

This clonotype was counted many times. The V and J genes are TRBV5-5 and TRBJ1-1; D may be TRBD1 (6 bases). Per the germline V gene, CDR1 is SGHKS and CDR2 is YYEKEE (reference sequence). V lost 0 bases to trimming and J lost 14 bases, with 11 bases between them. The CDR3 extends over 11 amino acids. In DNA, the CDR3 is TGTGCCAGCAGCTTGGGGGGGGCCCGGTTCTTT. The encoded protein is CASSLGGARFF. Based on the CDR3 plus reference TRBV5-5 and TRBJ1-1, the full variable domain is DAGVTQSPTHLIKTRGQQVTLRCSPISGHKSVSWYQQVLGQGPQFIFQYYEKEERGRGNFPDRFSARQFPNYSSELNVNALLLGDSALYLCASSLGGARFFGQGTRLTVV.

This clonotype was observed at least ten times. The chain has TRBV12-3 or TRBV12-4 and TRBJ2-1; 10 bases line up with TRBD2. Trimming cost V 6 bases and J 6 bases; bases outside gene matches: 8. The length of the CDR3 is 15 residues. Written as DNA, the CDR3 is TGTGCCAGCAGGGATTGGAGACTAGCGGGCAATGAGCAGTTCTTC. Protein product: CASRDWRLAGNEQFF.

The chain uses TRBV11-2 and TRBJ2-3; 12 nucleotides agree with TRBD2. Germline values: CDR1 SGHAT, CDR2 FQNNGV. J gave up 2 bases and V 4 bases, and 4 bases lay outside the gene matches. This CDR3 has 16 amino acids. CDR3 nucleotide sequence: TGTGCCAGCAGCTCTACTAGCGGGAGGAACACAGATACGCAGTATTTT. Protein sequence: CASSSTSGRNTDTQYF. The full variable domain, rest sourced from reference TRBV11-2 and TRBJ2-3, is EAGVAQSPRYKIIEKRQSVAFWCNPISGHATLYWYQQILGQGPKLLIQFQNNGVVDDSQLPKDRFSAERLKGVDSTLKIQPAKLEDSAVYLCASSSTSGRNTDTQYFGPGTRLTVL.

This clonotype showed up just a few times. The chain combines TRBV5-1 with TRBJ1-1; D not certain. This CDR3 is built from 16 residues. Germline V CDR1 and CDR2: SGHRS, YFSETQ. V lost 2 bases to trimming and J lost 1 base, with 15 bases between them. CDR3 bases: TGCGCCAGCAGCTTATCCCCGGGAATAAAGAACACTGAAGCTTTCTTT. Its translation: CASSLSPGIKNTEAFF. The variable domain in full, completed from reference TRBV5-1 and TRBJ1-1, reads KAGVTQTPRYLIKTRGQQVTLSCSPISGHRSVSWYQQTPGQGLQFLFEYFSETQRNKGNFPGRFSGRQFSNSRSEMNVSTLELGDSALYLCASSLSPGIKNTEAFFGQGTRLTVV.